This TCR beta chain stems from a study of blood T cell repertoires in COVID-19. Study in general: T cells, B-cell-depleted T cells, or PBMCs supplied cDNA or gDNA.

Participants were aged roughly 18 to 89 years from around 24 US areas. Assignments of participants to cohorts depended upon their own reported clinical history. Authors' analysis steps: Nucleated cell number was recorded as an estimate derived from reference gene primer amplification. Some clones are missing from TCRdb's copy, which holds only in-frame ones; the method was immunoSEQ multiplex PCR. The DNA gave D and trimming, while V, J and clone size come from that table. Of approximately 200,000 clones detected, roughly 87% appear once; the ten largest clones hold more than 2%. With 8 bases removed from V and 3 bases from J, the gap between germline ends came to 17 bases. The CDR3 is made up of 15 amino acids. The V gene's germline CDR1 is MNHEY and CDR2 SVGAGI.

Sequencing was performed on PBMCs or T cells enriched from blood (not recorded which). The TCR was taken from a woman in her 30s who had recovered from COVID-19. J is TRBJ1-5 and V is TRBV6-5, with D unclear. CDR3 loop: CASASGEWANQPQHF. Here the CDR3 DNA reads TGTGCCAGCGCCTCCGGGGAGTGGGCCAATCAGCCCCAGCATTTT.